The 14 T cell receptor beta chains given below trace back to one sample, sequenced in a study of blood T cells in healthy people across ages. A second PCR of roughly 7 to 11 cycles used a sample-barcoded 5' primer and a J-beta primer mix. Each CDR3 protein is one row after TCRdb ran MiXCR on the 5' RACE reads. This table holds hundreds of thousands of distinct CDR3 sequences, roughly 48% found once. Sequenced input: blood. These receptors came from a man under 40 in good health.

The chain carries TRBV6-1 and TRBJ2-1; 7 bases fit TRBD2. The V and J ends lost 8 bases and 3 bases, in that order; junction bases with no gene match: 7. This CDR3 has 14 amino acids. The germline gives CDR1 MNHNS, CDR2 SASEGT. CDR3 sequence (DNA): TGTGCCAGCCTCCGTGCGGGGGTCTACAATGAGCAGTTCTTC. Protein sequence: CASLRAGVYNEQFF.

This clonotype was observed a few times. This chain links TRBV7-9 with TRBJ2-7; tentative D call: TRBD1 (6 bases). There are 15 residues in the CDR3. V was shortened by 5 bases and J by 5 bases, with 19 bases between the two germline ends. Looked up from germline, CDR1 is SEHNR and CDR2 is FQNEAQ (reference sequence). The DNA of the CDR3 is TGTGCCAGCAGCCTAATACAGGGTGTAAGCGACGAGCAGTACTTC. This codes for CASSLIQGVSDEQYF.

The chain employs TRBV29-1 and TRBJ1-2, with D perhaps matching TRBD1 (5 bases). The CDR3 covers 13 residues. Germline V gene data show CDR1 as SQVTM and CDR2 as ANQGSEA. V lost 8 bases to trimming and J lost 8 bases, with 21 bases between them. The CDR3 sequence is CSSARDPGGGYTF. The DNA of the CDR3 is TGCAGCTCTGCCCGGGACCCCGGTGGAGGCTACACCTTC.

V usage is TRBV6-6 and J usage is TRBJ2-7; weak D call: TRBD2 (6 bases). V lost 7 bases, J lost 2 bases, and 15 bases lay in between. From germline, CDR1 is MNHNY and CDR2 SVGAGI (reference sequence). The CDR3 is made up of 14 amino acids. The CDR3 is CASTTQWGAYEQYF. The CDR3 DNA reads as TGTGCCAGCACAACCCAGTGGGGGGCCTACGAGCAGTACTTC.

This clonotype was seen repeatedly, ten times or more. CDR3 DNA: TGTGCCAGCAGCTTAAGAGAACGGGGGGCTGGACCGGCCCAGTACTTC. Translating it yields CASSLRERGAGPAQYF. The rearrangement joins TRBV11-2 to TRBJ2-5; D may be TRBD2 (7 bases). V lost 2 bases to trimming and J lost 9 bases, with 22 bases between them. The CDR3 consists of 16 residues. Per the germline V gene, CDR1 is SGHAT and CDR2 is FQNNGV. Full variable domain (remainder filled in from reference TRBV11-2 and TRBJ2-5): EAGVAQSPRYKIIEKRQSVAFWCNPISGHATLYWYQQILGQGPKLLIQFQNNGVVDDSQLPKDRFSAERLKGVDSTLKIQPAKLEDSAVYLCASSLRERGAGPAQYFGPGTRLLVL.

This chain links TRBV29-1 with TRBJ1-2, with a possible D match to TRBD1 (6 bases). The germline V and J ends were trimmed by 4 bases and 1 base, with 10 bases remaining between them. There are 13 residues in the CDR3. Germline assignment: CDR1 SQVTM and CDR2 ANQGSEA. The chain's CDR3 is CSVGTAINYGYTF. The CDR3 DNA is TGCAGCGTTGGGACAGCGATTAACTATGGCTACACCTTC.

This clonotype was recorded many times. The gene calls are TRBV29-1 and TRBJ2-4; D is unclear. Trimming took off 4 bases at V and 0 bases at J, with 10 bases between the two ends. CDR3 length: 14 amino acids. Germline lookup yields CDR1 SQVTM and CDR2 ANQGSEA. Here the CDR3 DNA reads TGCAGCGTTGGGCCCCCAGGAGCCAAAAACATTCAGTACTTC. Amino acid sequence: CSVGPPGAKNIQYF.

This clonotype came up a few times. The gene calls are TRBV5-1 and TRBJ2-3; no clear D gene. Trimming left V 5 bases short and J 5 bases short, with 12 bases between. CDR1 SGHRS and CDR2 YFSETQ come from the germline V gene. This CDR3 comprises 13 residues. The DNA of the CDR3 is TGCGCCAGCAGGGAAGACGTAGTAGATACGCAGTATTTT. Protein sequence: CASREDVVDTQYF.

In its sample, this clonotype was seen a few times. This may stem from a read error, because a much larger clone lies one nucleotide away. The gene calls are TRBV5-1 and TRBJ2-1; D is uncertain. TRBJ2-7 explains the end of the DNA better; the J call may be wrong. The CDR3 runs 14 residues. Looked up from germline, CDR1 is SGHRS and CDR2 is YFSETQ. The CDR3 here is CASTTDTTYNEQYF. CDR3 DNA: TGCGCCAGCACGACCGATACAACCTACAATGAGCAGTACTTC.

The sample holds a few counts of this clonotype. The chain uses TRBV6-5 and TRBJ2-3, with D perhaps being TRBD1 or TRBD2 (5 bases each). Trimming stripped 9 bases from V and 5 bases from J, with 15 bases between. Germline V gene data show CDR1 as MNHEY and CDR2 as SVGAGI. The CDR3 runs 13 residues. The CDR3 DNA reads as TGTGCCAGTTTAGGGACGTTTGGAGATACGCAGTATTTT. Translated, it gives CASLGTFGDTQYF.

The rearrangement joins TRBV28 to TRBJ1-1, with 9 nucleotides matching TRBD1. J was trimmed by 1 base and V by 6 bases; bases with no gene match: 15. Germline lookup yields CDR1 MDHEN and CDR2 SYDVKM. The CDR3 extends over 18 amino acids. For the CDR3, the DNA is TGTGCCAGCAGCCGATTTACAGGGGGCGCAGAGAGGAACACTGAAGCTTTCTTT. Protein product: CASSRFTGGAERNTEAFF.

The chain joins TRBV27 to TRBJ2-7; D remains ambiguous. V shed 8 bases and J shed 2 bases, with 13 bases lying between them. The CDR3 runs 13 residues. The V gene's germline CDR1 is MNHEY and CDR2 SMNVEV (reference sequence). CDR3: CASRRTSPYEQYF. The CDR3 region has the DNA TGTGCCAGCCGACGAACATCACCCTACGAGCAGTACTTC.

This rearrangement joins TRBV4-1 to TRBJ1-2, with D hard to call. CDR1 is MGHRA, CDR2 YSYEKL, per germline. This CDR3 has 15 amino acids. V lost 4 bases and J lost 0, with 12 bases in between. The CDR3 reads CASSLDLRANYGYTF. CDR3 bases: TGCGCCAGCAGCCTGGACCTCAGAGCTAACTATGGCTACACCTTC.

This clonotype came up once. The CDR3 region is CSVVRGADNYGYTF. The CDR3 DNA follows: TGCAGCGTTGTGCGAGGGGCAGATAACTATGGCTACACCTTC. J is TRBJ1-2 and V is TRBV29-1; TRBD1 might be the D (5 bases). This CDR3 spans 14 amino acids. Germline V gives CDR1 SQVTM, CDR2 ANQGSEA. Trimming cost V 4 bases and J 1 base, with 13 bases left between them.